This T cell receptor (beta chain) was identified during a study of siplizumab effects on memory and regulatory T cells (dated by TCRdb to 2018 to 2020). A note on the overall study: The study looked at the effect of siplizumab, an anti-CD2 antibody, on alloreactive T-cell subsets in allogeneic mixed lymphocyte reactions made from human PBMCs.

Sorted unstimulated T cells, along with proliferating T cells recovered from mixed lymphocyte reactions, underwent TCRbeta CDR3 sequencing. Fresh whole blood from fewer than 12 HLA-typed healthy donors was used to isolate PBMCs. To note about this clone: What this receptor recognizes is not known. Base qualities are not recorded, but no much larger clone differs from it by a single base.

Between the V and J ends, shortened by 2 bases and 1 base respectively, the junction contains 13 bases. Including cysteine and phenylalanine, the CDR3 has 16 amino acids. Only CDR3 DNA is held: 48 bases, read in frame from base 1. CDR1 LGHNA and CDR2 YNFKEQ were looked up in the germline V gene. The library relied on the immunoSEQ multiplex PCR assay. The deep sequencing platform assayed about 10^5 TCR templates per sample. Genomic DNA extracted from sorted T cells was used for TCRbeta CDR3 sequencing. The paper's processing steps were these. The R programming language was used for clonal analysis of TCRbeta CDR3 data. Comparing unstimulated samples against CFSE-low samples taken after the reaction was how alloreactive CD4+ and CD8+ clones were defined. Regulatory or non-regulatory origin of alloreactive CD4+ clones was assigned by matching sequences to the sorted unstimulated Treg and non-Treg repertoires. The immuneACCESS repertoire file appears here via TCRdb, limited to in-frame rearrangements. These files lack a portion of the clones; in checked studies, under half of the deficit traces to unresolved V genes, and the cause of the others is not known. V and J calls and clone size are as listed in that table; D and trimming were resolved from the DNA. Present in this sample are approximately 100,000 clones, approximately 92% of which were seen just once. The ten top clones hold roughly 2.5% of the sample.

Broad study findings and their caveats: Compared with memory T cells, unstimulated naive T cells appeared more diverse, and naive cells seemed to make a substantial contribution to the alloresponse. For roughly 75-97% of proliferating CD4+ or CD8+ clones, no naive or memory phenotype could be assigned. Whether proliferating Tregs from siplizumab cultures were suppressive was not functionally confirmed. Siplizumab significantly lowered the cumulative frequency of alloreactive sequences that could be traced to unstimulated CD4+ memory T cells. Because sequences below about 10^-5 frequency were poorly captured, only a minor fraction of alloreactive clones could be mapped to unstimulated subsets. Among mappable alloreactive CD4+ clones, an average Treg-derived fraction of about 69% was observed with siplizumab, compared with roughly 25% in control reactions.

The sample taken for sequencing was CD4+ T cells sorted from blood. This TCR was sampled from a human donor in good health. Some clones in this sample may be carry-over from other donors' samples. The V and J segments used are TRBV4-2 and TRBJ2-3; TRBD1 is possibly the D segment (6 matching bases). The CDR3 protein: CASSQKGVGGTDTQYF. The sequenced DNA: TGTGCCAGCAGCCAAAAGGGGGTGGGGGGCACAGATACGCAGTATTTT.